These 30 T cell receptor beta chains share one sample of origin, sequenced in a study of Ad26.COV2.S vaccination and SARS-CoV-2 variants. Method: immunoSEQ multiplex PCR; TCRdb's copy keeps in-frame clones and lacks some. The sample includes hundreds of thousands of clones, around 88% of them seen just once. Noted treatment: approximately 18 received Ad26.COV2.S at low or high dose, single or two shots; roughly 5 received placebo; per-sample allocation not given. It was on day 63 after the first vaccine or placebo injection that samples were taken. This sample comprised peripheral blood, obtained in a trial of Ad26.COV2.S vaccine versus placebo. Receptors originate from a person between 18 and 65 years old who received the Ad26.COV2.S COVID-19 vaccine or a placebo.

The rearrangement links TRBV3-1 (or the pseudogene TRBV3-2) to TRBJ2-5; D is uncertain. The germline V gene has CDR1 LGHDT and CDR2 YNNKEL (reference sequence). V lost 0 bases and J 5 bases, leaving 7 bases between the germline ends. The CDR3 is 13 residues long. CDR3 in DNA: TGTGCCAGCAGCCAAGATTACCCCGAGACCCAGTACTTC. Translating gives CASSQDYPETQYF.

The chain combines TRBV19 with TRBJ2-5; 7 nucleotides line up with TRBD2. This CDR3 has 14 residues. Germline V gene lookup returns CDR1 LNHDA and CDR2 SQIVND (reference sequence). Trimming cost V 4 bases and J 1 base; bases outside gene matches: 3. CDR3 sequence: CASSRRETQETQYF. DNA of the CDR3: TGTGCCAGTAGTAGGCGGGAGACCCAAGAGACCCAGTACTTC.

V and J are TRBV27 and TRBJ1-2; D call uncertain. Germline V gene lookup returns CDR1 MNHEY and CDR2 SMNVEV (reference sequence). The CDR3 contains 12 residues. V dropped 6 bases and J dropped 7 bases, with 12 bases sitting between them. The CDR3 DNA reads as TGTGCCAGCAGCCCCGGGGTAGGTGGCTACACCTTC. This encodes CASSPGVGGYTF.

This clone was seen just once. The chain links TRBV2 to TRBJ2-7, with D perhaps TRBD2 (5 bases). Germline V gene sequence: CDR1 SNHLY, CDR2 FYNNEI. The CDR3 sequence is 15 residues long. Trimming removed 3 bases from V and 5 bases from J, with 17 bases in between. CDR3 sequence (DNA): TGTGCCAGCAGTGACCGAGGGCAGAGGAGACACGAGCAGTACTTC. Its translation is CASSDRGQRRHEQYF.

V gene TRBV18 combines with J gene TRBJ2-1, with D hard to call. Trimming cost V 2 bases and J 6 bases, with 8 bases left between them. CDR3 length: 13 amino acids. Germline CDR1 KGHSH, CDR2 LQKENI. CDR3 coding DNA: TGTGCCAGCTCACCAAGCCAGTCCAATGAGCAGTTCTTC. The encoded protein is CASSPSQSNEQFF.

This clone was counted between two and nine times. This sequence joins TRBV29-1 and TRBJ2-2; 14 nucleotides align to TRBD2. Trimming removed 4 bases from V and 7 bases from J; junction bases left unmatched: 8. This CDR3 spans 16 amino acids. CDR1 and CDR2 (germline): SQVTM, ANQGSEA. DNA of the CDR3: TGCAGCGTTGCCTCGGGACTAGCGGGAGTTGTCGGGGAGCTGTTTTTT. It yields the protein CSVASGLAGVVGELFF.

The CDR3 DNA follows: TGTGCCAGCAGCCGGACCCCGACCTACGAGCAGTACTTC. This translates into CASSRTPTYEQYF. The chain joins TRBV7-9 to TRBJ2-7; D uncertain. Germline CDR1 is SEHNR and CDR2 is FQNEAQ (reference sequence). The CDR3 contains 13 residues. The V end lost 5 bases, the J end lost 2 bases, and 10 bases lay between the germline ends.

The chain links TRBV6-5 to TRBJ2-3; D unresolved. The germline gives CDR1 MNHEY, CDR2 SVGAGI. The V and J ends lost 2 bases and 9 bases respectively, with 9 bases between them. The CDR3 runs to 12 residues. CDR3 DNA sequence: TGTGCCAGCAGTTACCCGGGTGGGACGCAGTATTTT. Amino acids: CASSYPGGTQYF.

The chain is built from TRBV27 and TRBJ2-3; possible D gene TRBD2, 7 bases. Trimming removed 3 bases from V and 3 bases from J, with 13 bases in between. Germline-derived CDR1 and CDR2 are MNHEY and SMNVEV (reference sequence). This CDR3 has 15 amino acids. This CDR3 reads CASSFRGAGTDTQYF. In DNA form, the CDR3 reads TGTGCCAGCAGTTTTCGGGGGGCCGGGACAGATACGCAGTATTTT.

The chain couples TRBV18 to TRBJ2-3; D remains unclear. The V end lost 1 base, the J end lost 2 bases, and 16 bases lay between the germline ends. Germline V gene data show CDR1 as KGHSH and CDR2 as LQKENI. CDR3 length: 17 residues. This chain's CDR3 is CASSPLTLEHSTDTQYF. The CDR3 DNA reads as TGTGCCAGCTCACCACTTACCCTGGAGCACTCCACAGATACGCAGTATTTT.

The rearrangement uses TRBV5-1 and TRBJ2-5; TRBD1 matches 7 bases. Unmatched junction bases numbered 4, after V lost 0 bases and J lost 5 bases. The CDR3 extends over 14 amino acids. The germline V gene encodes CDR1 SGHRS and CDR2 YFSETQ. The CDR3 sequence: CASSLDTGEETQYF. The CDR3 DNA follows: TGCGCCAGCAGCTTGGATACAGGGGAGGAGACCCAGTACTTC.

The CDR3 here is CASGLYQETQYF. In nucleotides, the CDR3 is TGTGCCAGCGGCCTGTACCAAGAGACCCAGTACTTC. The gene calls are TRBV2 and TRBJ2-5; D is unclear. CDR3 length equals 12 residues. Germline CDR1 is SNHLY and CDR2 is FYNNEI. Trimming removed 8 bases at V and 0 bases at J, with 7 bases between.

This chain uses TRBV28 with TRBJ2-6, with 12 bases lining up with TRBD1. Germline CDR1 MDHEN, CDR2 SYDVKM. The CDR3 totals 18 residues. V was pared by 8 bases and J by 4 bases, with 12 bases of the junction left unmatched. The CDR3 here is CASSPSGTGGPGANVLTF. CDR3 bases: TGTGCCAGCTCCCCCTCCGGGACAGGGGGCCCCGGGGCCAACGTCCTGACTTTC.

CDR3 sequence (DNA): TGTGCCAGCAGCTCCGGGACTAGCAACCTTCGGCTGTTTTTT. Its protein is CASSSGTSNLRLFF. V and J are TRBV7-2 and TRBJ2-2; TRBD2 matches at 9 bases. The CDR3 length is 14 residues. Trimming removed 4 bases from V and 13 bases from J; junction bases left unmatched: 10. CDR1 and CDR2 from the germline V gene are SGHTA and FQGNSA.

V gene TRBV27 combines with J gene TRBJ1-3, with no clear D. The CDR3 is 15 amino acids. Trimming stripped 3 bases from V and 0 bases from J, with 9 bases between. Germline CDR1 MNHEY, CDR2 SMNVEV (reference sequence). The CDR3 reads CASSLVGSSGNTIYF. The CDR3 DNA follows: TGTGCCAGCAGTTTGGTTGGGAGCTCTGGAAACACCATATATTTT.

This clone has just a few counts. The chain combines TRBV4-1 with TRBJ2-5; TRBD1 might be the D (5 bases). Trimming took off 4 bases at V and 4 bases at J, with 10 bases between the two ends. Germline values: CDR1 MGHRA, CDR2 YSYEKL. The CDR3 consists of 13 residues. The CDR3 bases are TGCGCCAGCAGCCGGGGCCTGGGAGAGACCCAGTACTTC. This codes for CASSRGLGETQYF.

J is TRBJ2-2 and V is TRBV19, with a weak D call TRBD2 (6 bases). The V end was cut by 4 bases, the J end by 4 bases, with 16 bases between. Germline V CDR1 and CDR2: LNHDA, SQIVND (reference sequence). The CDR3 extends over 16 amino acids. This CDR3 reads CASSKNSGSGTGELFF. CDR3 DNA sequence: TGTGCCAGTAGTAAAAATAGCGGAAGCGGCACCGGGGAGCTGTTTTTT.

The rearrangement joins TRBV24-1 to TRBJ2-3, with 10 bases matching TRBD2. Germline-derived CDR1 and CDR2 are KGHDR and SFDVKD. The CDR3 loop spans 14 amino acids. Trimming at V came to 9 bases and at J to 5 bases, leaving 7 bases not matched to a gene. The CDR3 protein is CATAPSGSGDTQYF. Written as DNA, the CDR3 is TGTGCCACCGCTCCTAGCGGGAGTGGAGATACGCAGTATTTT.

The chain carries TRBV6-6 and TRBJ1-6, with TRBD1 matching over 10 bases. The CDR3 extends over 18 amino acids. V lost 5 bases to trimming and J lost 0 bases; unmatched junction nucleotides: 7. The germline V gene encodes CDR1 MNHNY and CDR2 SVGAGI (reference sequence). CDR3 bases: TGTGCCAGCAGTCCTCGGACAGGGGGTCTCTCCTATAATTCACCCCTCCACTTT. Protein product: CASSPRTGGLSYNSPLHF.

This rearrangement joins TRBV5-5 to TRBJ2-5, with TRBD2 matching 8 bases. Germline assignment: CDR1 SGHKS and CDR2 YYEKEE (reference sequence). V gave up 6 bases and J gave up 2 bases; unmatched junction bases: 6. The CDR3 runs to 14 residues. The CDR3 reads CASNPLAVQETQYF. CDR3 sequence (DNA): TGTGCCAGCAACCCACTAGCGGTGCAAGAGACCCAGTACTTC. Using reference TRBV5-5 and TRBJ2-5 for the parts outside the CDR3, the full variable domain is DAGVTQSPTHLIKTRGQQVTLRCSPISGHKSVSWYQQVLGQGPQFIFQYYEKEERGRGNFPDRFSARQFPNYSSELNVNALLLGDSALYLCASNPLAVQETQYFGPGTRLLVL.

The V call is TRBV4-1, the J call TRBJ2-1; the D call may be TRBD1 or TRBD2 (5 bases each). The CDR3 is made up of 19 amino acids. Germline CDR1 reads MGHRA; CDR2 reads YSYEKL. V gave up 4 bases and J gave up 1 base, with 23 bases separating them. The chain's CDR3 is CASSPPPETGTLSYNEQFF. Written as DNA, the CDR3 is TGCGCCAGCAGCCCTCCCCCGGAAACCGGGACCCTATCCTACAATGAGCAGTTCTTC.

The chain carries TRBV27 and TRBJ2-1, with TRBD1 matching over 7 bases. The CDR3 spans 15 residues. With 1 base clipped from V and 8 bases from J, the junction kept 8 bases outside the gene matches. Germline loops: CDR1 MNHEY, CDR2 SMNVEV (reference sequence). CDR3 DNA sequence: TGTGCCAGCAGTTTATATATCAGGACAGGCGATGAGCAGTTCTTC. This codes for CASSLYIRTGDEQFF.

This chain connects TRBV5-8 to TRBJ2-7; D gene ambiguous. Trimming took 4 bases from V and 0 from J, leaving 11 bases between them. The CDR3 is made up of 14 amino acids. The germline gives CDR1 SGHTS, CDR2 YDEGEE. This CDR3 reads CASSPKLTSYEQYF. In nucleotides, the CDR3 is TGTGCCAGCAGCCCTAAGCTAACCTCCTACGAGCAGTACTTC.

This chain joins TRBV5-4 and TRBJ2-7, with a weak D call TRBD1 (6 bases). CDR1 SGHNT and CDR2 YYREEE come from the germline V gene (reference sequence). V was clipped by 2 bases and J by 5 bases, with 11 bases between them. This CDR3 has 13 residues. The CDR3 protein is CASSFEQGNEQYF. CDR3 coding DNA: TGTGCCAGCAGCTTCGAACAGGGCAACGAGCAGTACTTC.

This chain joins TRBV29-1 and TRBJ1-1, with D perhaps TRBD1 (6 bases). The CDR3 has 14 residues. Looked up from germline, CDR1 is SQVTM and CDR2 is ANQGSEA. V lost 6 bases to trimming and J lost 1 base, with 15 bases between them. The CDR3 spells CSVKRGDANTEAFF. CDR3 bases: TGCAGCGTAAAAAGGGGGGACGCGAACACTGAAGCTTTCTTT. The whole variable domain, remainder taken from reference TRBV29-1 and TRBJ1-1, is SAVISQKPSRDICQRGTSLTIQCQVDSQVTMMFWYRQQPGQSLTLIATANQGSEATYESGFVIDKFPISRPNLTFSTLTVSNMSPEDSSIYLCSVKRGDANTEAFFGQGTRLTVV.

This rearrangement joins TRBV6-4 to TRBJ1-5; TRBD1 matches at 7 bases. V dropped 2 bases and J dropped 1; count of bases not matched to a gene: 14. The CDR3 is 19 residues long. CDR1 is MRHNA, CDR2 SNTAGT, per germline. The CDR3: CASSDPDGQVSLSNQPQHF. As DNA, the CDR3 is TGTGCCAGCAGTGACCCCGATGGACAGGTGAGTTTAAGCAATCAGCCCCAGCATTTT.

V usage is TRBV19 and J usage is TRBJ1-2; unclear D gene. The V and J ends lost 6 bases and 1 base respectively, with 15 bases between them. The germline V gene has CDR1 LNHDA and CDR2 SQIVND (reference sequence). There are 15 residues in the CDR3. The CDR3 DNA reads TGTGCCAGTAGCCCGTCCGCGGGGATTAACTATGGCTACACCTTC. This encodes CASSPSAGINYGYTF.

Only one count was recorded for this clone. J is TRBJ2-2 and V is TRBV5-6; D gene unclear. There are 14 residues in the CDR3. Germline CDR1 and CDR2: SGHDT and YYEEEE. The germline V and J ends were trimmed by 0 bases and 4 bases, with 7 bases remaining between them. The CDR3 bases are TGTGCCAGCAGCTTGGGTGGGATCACCGGGGAGCTGTTTTTT. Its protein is CASSLGGITGELFF. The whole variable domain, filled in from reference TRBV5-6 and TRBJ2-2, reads DAGVTQSPTHLIKTRGQQVTLRCSPKSGHDTVSWYQQALGQGPQFIFQYYEEEERQRGNFPDRFSGHQFPNYSSELNVNALLLGDSALYLCASSLGGITGELFFGEGSRLTVL.

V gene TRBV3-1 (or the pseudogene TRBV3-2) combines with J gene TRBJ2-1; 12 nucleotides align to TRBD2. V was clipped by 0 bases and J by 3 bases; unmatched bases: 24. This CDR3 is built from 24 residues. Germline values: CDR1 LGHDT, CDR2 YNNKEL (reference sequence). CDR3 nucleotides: TGTGCCAGCAGCCAAGATCAAAGTTTAGAATTTCCCAGGGCTAGCGGGAGGGACTACAATGAGCAGTTCTTC. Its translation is CASSQDQSLEFPRASGRDYNEQFF.

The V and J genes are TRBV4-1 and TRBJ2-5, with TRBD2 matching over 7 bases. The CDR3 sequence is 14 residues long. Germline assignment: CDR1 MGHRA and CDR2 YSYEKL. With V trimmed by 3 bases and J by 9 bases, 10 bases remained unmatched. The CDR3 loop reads CASSQGLREGAQYF. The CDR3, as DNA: TGCGCCAGCAGCCAGGGACTAAGAGAAGGGGCCCAGTACTTC.